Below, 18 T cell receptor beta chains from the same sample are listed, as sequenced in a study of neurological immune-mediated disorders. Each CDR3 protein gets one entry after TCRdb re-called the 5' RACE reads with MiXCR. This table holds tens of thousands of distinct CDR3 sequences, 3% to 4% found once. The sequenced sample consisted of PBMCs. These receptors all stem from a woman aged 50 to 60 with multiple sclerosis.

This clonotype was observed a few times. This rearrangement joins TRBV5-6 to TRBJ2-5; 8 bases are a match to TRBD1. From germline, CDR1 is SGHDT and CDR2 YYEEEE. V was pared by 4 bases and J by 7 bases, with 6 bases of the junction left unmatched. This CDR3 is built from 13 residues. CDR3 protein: CASSGDRGWTQYF. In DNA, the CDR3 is TGTGCCAGCAGCGGCGACAGGGGCTGGACCCAGTACTTC. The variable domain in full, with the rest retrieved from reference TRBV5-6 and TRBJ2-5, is DAGVTQSPTHLIKTRGQQVTLRCSPKSGHDTVSWYQQALGQGPQFIFQYYEEEERQRGNFPDRFSGHQFPNYSSELNVNALLLGDSALYLCASSGDRGWTQYFGPGTRLLVL.

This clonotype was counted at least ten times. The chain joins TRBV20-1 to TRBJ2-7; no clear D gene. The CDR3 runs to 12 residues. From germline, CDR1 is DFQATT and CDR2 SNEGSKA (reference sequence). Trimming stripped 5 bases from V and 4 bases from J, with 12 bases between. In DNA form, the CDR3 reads TGCAGTGCTGAAGCAGCTCCTTACGAGCAGTACTTC. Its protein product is CSAEAAPYEQYF.

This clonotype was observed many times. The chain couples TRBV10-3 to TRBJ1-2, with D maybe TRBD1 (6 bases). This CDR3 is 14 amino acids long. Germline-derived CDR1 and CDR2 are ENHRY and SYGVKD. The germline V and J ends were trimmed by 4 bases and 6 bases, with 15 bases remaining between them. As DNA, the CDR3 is TGTGCCATCAGTGGGGACAAGGCCTTAGATGGCTACACCTTC. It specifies CAISGDKALDGYTF.

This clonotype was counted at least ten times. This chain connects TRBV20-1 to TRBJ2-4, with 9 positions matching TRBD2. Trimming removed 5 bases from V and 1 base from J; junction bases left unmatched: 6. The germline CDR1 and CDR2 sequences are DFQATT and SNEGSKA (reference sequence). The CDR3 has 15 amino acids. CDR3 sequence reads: CSAGAGGRAKNIQYF. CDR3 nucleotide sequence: TGCAGTGCTGGAGCGGGAGGACGGGCCAAAAACATTCAGTACTTC.

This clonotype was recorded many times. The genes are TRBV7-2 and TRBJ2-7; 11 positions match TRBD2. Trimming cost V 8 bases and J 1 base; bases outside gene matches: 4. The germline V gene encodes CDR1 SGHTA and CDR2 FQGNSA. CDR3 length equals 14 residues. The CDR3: CASGLAGGSYEQYF. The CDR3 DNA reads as TGTGCCAGCGGCCTAGCGGGAGGTTCCTACGAGCAGTACTTC.

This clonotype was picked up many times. The CDR3 region has the DNA TGTGCCAGCAGTGAAGGGCTAGCGAGTAACAATGAGCAGTTCTTC. Its protein product is CASSEGLASNNEQFF. The J gene is TRBJ2-1, the V gene TRBV2; the D gene is possibly TRBD2 (6 bases). The V gene's germline CDR1 is SNHLY and CDR2 FYNNEI. V was trimmed by 1 base and J by 5 bases, leaving 12 bases between them. The length of the CDR3 is 15 residues. The variable domain in full, completed from reference TRBV2 and TRBJ2-1, reads EPEVTQTPSHQVTQMGQEVILRCVPISNHLYFYWYRQILGQKVEFLVSFYNNEISEKSEIFDDQFSVERPDGSNFTLKIRSTKLEDSAMYFCASSEGLASNNEQFFGPGTRLTVL.

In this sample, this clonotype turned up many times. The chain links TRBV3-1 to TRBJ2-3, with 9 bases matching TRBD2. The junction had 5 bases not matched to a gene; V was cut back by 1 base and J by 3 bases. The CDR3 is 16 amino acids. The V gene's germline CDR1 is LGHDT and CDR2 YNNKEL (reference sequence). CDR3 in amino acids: CASSQGKGLATDTQYF. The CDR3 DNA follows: TGTGCCAGCAGCCAAGGAAAGGGACTAGCAACAGATACGCAGTATTTT.

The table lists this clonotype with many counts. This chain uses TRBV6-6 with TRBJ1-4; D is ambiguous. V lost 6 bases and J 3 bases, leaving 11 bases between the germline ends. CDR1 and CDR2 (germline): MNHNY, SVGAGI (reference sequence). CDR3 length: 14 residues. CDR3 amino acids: CASRSGLSNEKLFF. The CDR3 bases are TGTGCCAGCAGATCCGGATTGTCTAATGAAAAACTGTTTTTT.

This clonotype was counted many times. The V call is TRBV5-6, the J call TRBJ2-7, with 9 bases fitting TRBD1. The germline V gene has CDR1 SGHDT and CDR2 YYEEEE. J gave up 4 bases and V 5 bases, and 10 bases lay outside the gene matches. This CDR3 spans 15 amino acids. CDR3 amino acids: CASSLIETGGYEQYF. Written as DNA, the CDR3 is TGTGCCAGCAGTTTAATCGAGACAGGGGGTTACGAGCAGTACTTC.

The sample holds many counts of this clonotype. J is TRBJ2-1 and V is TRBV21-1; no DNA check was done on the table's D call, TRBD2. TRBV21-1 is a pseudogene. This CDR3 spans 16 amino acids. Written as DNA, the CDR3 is TGTGCCAGCCCCAATAACCGGACTAGCGAGTACAATGAGCAGTTCTTC. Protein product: CASPNNRTSEYNEQFF.

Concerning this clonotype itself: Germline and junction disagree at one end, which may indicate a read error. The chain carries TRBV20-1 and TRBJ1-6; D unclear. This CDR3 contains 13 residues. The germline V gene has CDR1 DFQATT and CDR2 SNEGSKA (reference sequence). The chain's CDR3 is CSASRGDNSPLNF. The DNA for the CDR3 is TGCAGTGCTAGCCGGGGAGATAATTCACCCCTCAACTTT.

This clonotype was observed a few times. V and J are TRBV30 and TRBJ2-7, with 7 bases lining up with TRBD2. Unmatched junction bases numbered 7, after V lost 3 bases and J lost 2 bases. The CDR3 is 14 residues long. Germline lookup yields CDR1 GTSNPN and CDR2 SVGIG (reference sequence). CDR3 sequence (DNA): TGTGCCTGGAGGAGATCGGGAGGCACCTACGAGCAGTACTTC. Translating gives CAWRRSGGTYEQYF.

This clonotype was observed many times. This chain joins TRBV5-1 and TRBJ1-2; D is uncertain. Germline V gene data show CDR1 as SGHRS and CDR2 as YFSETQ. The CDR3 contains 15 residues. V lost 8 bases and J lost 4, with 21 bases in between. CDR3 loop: CASSLGREPAYGYTF. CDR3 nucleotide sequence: TGCGCCAGTTCACTGGGGAGGGAACCAGCCTATGGCTACACCTTC.

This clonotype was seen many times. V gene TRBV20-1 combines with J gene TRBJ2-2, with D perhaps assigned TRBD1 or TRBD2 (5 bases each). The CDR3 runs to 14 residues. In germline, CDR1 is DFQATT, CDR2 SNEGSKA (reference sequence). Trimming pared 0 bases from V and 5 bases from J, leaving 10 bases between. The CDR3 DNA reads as TGCAGTGCTAGAGATCAGAGGGGAACCGGGGAGCTGTTTTTT. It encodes CSARDQRGTGELFF.

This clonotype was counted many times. DNA of the CDR3: TGTGCCACCGCCCCGGACAGGTTCCAGTCTGGGGCCAACGTCCTGACTTTC. This sequence encodes CATAPDRFQSGANVLTF. This chain joins TRBV24-1 and TRBJ2-6; TRBD1 matches 7 bases. Germline assignment: CDR1 KGHDR and CDR2 SFDVKD. Trimming took 9 bases from V and 1 from J; bases not matched to a gene: 11. The CDR3 spans 17 residues.

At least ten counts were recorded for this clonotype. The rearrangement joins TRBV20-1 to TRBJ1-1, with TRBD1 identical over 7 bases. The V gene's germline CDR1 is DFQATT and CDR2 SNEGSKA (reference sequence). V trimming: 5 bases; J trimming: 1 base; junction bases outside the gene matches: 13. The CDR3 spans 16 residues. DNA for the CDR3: TGCAGTGCTCGAATTTTTAGGGACAGCTCGAACACTGAAGCTTTCTTT. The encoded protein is CSARIFRDSSNTEAFF.

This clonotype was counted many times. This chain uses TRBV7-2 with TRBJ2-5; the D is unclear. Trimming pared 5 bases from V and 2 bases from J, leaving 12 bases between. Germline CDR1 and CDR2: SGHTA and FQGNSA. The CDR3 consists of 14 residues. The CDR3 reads CASSAFSLQETQYF. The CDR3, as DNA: TGTGCCAGCAGCGCCTTCTCCCTACAAGAGACCCAGTACTTC.

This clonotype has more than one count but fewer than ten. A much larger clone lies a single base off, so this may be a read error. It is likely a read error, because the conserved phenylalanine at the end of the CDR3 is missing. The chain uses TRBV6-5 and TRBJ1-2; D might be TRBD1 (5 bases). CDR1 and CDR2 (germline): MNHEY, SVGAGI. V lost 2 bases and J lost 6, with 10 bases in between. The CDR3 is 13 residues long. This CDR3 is CASSYQGRDGYTV. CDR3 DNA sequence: TGTGCCAGCAGTTACCAGGGAAGGGATGGCTACACCGTC.